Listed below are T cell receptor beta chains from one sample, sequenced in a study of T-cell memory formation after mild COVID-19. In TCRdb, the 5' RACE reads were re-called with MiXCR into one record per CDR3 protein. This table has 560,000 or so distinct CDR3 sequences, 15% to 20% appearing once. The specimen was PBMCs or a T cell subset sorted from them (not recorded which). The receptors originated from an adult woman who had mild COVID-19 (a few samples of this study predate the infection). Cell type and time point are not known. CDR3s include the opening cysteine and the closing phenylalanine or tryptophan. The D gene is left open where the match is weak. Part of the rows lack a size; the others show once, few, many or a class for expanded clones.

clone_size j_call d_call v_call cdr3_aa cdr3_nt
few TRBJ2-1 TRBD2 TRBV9 CASSDTSGSSNEQFF TGTGCCAGCAGCGATACTAGCGGGAGTTCCAATGAGCAGTTCTTC
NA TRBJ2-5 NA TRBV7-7 CASSFLGPTGETQYF TGTGCTAGCAGCTTTCTCGGCCCCACCGGGGAGACCCAGTACTTC
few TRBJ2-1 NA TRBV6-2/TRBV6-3 CASSSTEYNEQFF TGTGCCAGCAGTTCGACTGAGTACAATGAGCAGTTCTTC
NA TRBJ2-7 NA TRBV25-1 CASSLRDSRGYEQYF TGTGCCAGCAGTCTTCGGGACTCGAGGGGCTACGAGCAGTACTTC
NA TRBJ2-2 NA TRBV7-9 CASSFELRNTGELFF TGTGCCAGCAGCTTTGAACTGAGGAACACCGGGGAGCTGTTTTTT
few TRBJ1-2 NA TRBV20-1 CSARGRGRGYGYTF TGCAGTGCTAGAGGAAGGGGCAGGGGATATGGCTACACCTTC
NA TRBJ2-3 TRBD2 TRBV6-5 CASSRLAGGPGTDTQYF TGTGCCAGCAGTAGACTAGCGGGAGGGCCTGGCACAGATACGCAGTATTTT
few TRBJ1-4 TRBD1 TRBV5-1 CASSPEPGQGVKKLFF TGCGCCAGCAGCCCAGAACCAGGACAGGGGGTTAAAAAACTGTTTTTT
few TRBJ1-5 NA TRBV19 CASSMGHLNQPQHF TGTGCCAGTAGTATGGGACACCTCAATCAGCCCCAGCATTTT
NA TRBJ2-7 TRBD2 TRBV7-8 CASSFSSGNYEQYF TGTGCCAGCAGCTTCTCTAGCGGGAACTACGAGCAGTACTTC
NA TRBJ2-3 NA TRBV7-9 CASSRANRQGADTQYF TGTGCCAGCAGCCGGGCGAACAGGCAAGGCGCAGATACGCAGTATTTT
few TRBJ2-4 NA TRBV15 CATSSRPGWQNIQYF TGTGCCACCAGCAGTCGTCCAGGGTGGCAGAACATTCAGTACTTC
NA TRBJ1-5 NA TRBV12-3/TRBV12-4 CASRIAGYSNQPQHF TGTGCCAGCAGGATAGCAGGTTATAGCAATCAGCCCCAGCATTTT
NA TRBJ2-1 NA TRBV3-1 CASSLSTRDLEQFF TGTGCCAGCAGCCTCAGCACGCGGGATCTTGAGCAGTTCTTC
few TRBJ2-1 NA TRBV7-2 CASSLAERVWTPLRDEQFF TGTGCCAGCAGCTTAGCTGAACGAGTATGGACCCCCCTGCGCGATGAGCAGTTCTTC
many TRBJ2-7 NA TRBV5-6 CASSRDVFEQYF TGTGCCAGCAGCAGGGACGTATTCGAGCAGTACTTC
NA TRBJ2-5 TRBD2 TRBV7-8 CASSRREETQYF TGTGCCAGCAGCCGGCGGGAGGAGACCCAGTACTTC
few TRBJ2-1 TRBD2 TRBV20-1 CSAPKRTSGANEQFF TGCAGTGCTCCGAAAAGGACTAGCGGGGCCAATGAGCAGTTCTTC
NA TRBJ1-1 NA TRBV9 CASSVGAGLAGTEAFF TGTGCCAGCAGCGTAGGGGCAGGATTGGCGGGTACTGAAGCTTTCTTT
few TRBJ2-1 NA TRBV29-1 CSGNLLKGEPYNEQFF TGCAGCGGGAACCTTTTAAAGGGGGAACCTTACAATGAGCAGTTCTTC
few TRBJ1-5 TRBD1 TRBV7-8 CASSLRGGAQPQHF TGTGCCAGCAGCTTGCGAGGGGGCGCGCAGCCCCAGCATTTT
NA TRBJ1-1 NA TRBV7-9 CASPDLSNGDTEAFF TGTGCCAGCCCCGATTTGTCAAACGGGGACACTGAAGCTTTCTTT
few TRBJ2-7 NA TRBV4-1 CASSHSGTFYEQYF TGCGCCAGCAGCCACTCCGGGACATTTTACGAGCAGTACTTC
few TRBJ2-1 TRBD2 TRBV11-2 CASTAGLARNEQFF TGTGCCAGCACAGCAGGACTAGCGCGAAATGAGCAGTTCTTC
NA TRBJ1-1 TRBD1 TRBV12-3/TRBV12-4 CASSIRTGEGMNTEAFF TGTGCCAGCAGTATTCGGACAGGCGAGGGGATGAACACTGAAGCTTTCTTT
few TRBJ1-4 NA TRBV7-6 CASSPDRSYEKLFF TGTGCCAGCAGCCCCGACAGGAGCTATGAAAAACTGTTTTTT
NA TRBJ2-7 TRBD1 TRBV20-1 CSADRTGGTYEQYF TGCAGTGCAGATAGGACAGGGGGGACCTACGAGCAGTACTTC
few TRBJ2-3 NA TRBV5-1 CASSTAPPQDTQYF TGCGCCAGCAGCACCGCACCCCCACAAGATACGCAGTATTTT
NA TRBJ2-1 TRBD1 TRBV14 CASSQLDRVYNEQFF TGTGCCAGCAGCCAACTCGACAGGGTTTACAATGAGCAGTTCTTC
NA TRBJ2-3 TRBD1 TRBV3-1 CASSQEVTWTGPTDTQYF TGTGCCAGCAGCCAAGAGGTAACATGGACAGGACCCACAGATACGCAGTATTTT
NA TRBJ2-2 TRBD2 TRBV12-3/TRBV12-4 CASSRQGSGLAGGNTGELFF TGTGCCAGCAGCCGGCAGGGGAGCGGACTAGCGGGAGGGAACACCGGGGAGCTGTTTTTT
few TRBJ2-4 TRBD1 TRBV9 CASSVTGGLGNIQYF TGTGCCAGCAGCGTCACAGGGGGCCTCGGAAACATTCAGTACTTC
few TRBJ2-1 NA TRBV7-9 CASSPWRGEQFF TGTGCCAGCAGCCCTTGGAGGGGTGAGCAGTTCTTC
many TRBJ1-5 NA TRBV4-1 CASSASIIRGSNQPQHF TGCGCCAGCAGCGCGTCGATTATTAGGGGGAGCAATCAGCCCCAGCATTTT
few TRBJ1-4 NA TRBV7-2 CASSPPSGASGKLFF TGTGCCAGCAGCCCACCCTCAGGGGCTTCAGGAAAACTGTTTTTT
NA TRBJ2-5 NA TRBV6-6 CASRSGQETQYF TGTGCCAGCAGATCCGGGCAAGAGACCCAGTACTTC
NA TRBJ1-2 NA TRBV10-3 CAISESAGAGYTF TGTGCCATCAGTGAGTCGGCAGGGGCCGGCTACACCTTC
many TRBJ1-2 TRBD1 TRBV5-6 CASSLARDRGRLDYGYTF TGTGCCAGCAGCTTGGCCCGGGACAGGGGGCGCCTAGACTATGGCTACACCTTC
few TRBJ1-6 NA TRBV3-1 CASSQGVNSPLHF TGTGCCAGCAGCCAAGGGGTAAATTCACCCCTCCACTTT
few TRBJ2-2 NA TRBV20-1 CSAPTLRFPGELFF TGCAGTGCTCCAACCCTGAGGTTCCCCGGGGAGCTGTTTTTT
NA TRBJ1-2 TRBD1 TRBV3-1 CASSRIQGALGYTF TGTGCCAGCAGCCGGATCCAGGGGGCGCTTGGCTACACCTTC
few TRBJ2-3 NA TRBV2 CASSQRQAKTDTQYF TGTGCCAGCAGCCAGCGCCAGGCAAAGACAGATACGCAGTATTTT
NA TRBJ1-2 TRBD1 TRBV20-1 CSAKSGTGIFGYTF TGCAGTGCTAAATCCGGGACAGGGATCTTTGGCTACACCTTC
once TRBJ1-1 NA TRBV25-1 CASQKRDTEAFF TGTGCCAGCCAGAAGCGCGACACTGAAGCTTTCTTT
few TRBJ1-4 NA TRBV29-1 CSGRGAYEKLFF TGCAGCGGGAGAGGGGCATATGAAAAACTGTTTTTT
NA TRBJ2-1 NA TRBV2 CASRGTRKTEGFF TGTGCCAGCAGAGGGACCAGGAAGACTGAGGGGTTCTTC
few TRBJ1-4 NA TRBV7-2 CASSLGYEQEKLFF TGTGCCAGCAGCTTAGGTTACGAGCAGGAAAAACTGTTTTTT
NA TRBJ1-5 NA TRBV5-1 CASSWVPGLSQPQHF TGCGCCAGCAGCTGGGTCCCAGGGCTCAGTCAGCCCCAGCATTTT
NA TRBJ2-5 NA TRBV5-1 CASRTPLQETQYF TGCGCCAGCAGAACGCCGTTACAAGAGACCCAGTACTTC
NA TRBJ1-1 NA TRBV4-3 CASSQEPWGGANTEAFF TGCGCCAGCAGCCAAGAACCCTGGGGGGGGGCGAACACTGAAGCTTTCTTT
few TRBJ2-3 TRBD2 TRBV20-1 CSATLAGGEADTQYF TGCAGTGCCACTTTAGCGGGAGGCGAGGCAGATACGCAGTATTTT
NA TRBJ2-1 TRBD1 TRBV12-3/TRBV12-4 CASNDGQGVWEQFF TGTGCCAGCAACGACGGACAGGGAGTATGGGAGCAGTTCTTC
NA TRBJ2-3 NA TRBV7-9 CAQGAPSTDTQYF TGTGCCCAAGGGGCTCCTAGCACAGATACGCAGTATTTT
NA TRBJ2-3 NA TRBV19 CASKAGSGTDTQYF TGTGCCAGTAAGGCGGGATCGGGCACAGATACGCAGTATTTT
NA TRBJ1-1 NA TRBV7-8 CASSLIREAFF TGTGCCAGCAGCTTGATACGCGAAGCTTTCTTT
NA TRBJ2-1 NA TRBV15 CATSSSPDAYNEQFF TGTGCCACCAGCTCTAGCCCGGACGCCTACAATGAGCAGTTCTTC
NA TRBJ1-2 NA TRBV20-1 CSARPGPPNYGYTF TGCAGTGCTAGGCCTGGCCCGCCGAACTATGGCTACACCTTC
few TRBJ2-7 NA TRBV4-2 CASSLRDFEYEQYF TGTGCCAGCAGCCTAAGGGACTTCGAGTACGAGCAGTACTTC
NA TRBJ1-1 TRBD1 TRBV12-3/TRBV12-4 CASSLRGTGGKTEAFF TGTGCCAGCAGTTTGAGGGGGACAGGGGGCAAGACTGAAGCTTTCTTT
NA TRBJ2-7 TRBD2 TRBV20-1 CSARDRPTSFTYEQYF TGCAGTGCTAGAGATCGGCCGACTAGCTTTACCTACGAGCAGTACTTC